This TCR beta chain derives from a study of cytomegalovirus exposure and HLA in healthy donors (dated by TCRdb to about 2017). For the wider study: In an earlier analysis of 450 to 750 of the donors, approximately 260 Gb of sequence data and some 120 million unique TCR beta sequences from about 180 million T cells were reported. High-throughput TCR immunosequencing, statistical association of individual TCRs with disease status, and machine learning were combined to predict cytomegalovirus infection status. An earlier analysis of several hundred of the donors used high-throughput TCR beta sequencing to judge whether each TCR beta V gene segment behaved as functional or pseudogenic. The study was designed to test whether signatures of past pathogen exposure could be identified by cataloging public T cell receptors. HLA typing included class I and class II loci at four-digit resolution. Rather than drawing on any new phenotypic data, the later analysis identified candidate immune exposures from TCR beta sequences and the way those sequences occurred across donors. A later analysis re-examined previously published TCR beta repertoires from 600 to 700 donors and added high-resolution HLA genotyping to investigate patterns of TCR occurrence. Of the roughly 390 genotyped donors, over 70% fell in the genetic ancestry cluster associated with self-reported Caucasian donors. In addition to the first cohort of 650 to 800 subjects, a separate validation cohort of some 120 different subjects was used. An early release that covered 640 HLA-typed donors contained approximately 290 gigabases of sequencing data and tens of millions of unique TCR sequences. Alongside the repertoire data, information on donor age, sex, ethnicity and CMV serostatus was compiled. A later genetic analysis took genome-wide SNP genotypes for about 65% of the 666 donors and used that subset as a discovery cohort. Every discovery cohort repertoire had been produced on one sequencing platform. Among about 400 genotyped donors of the cohort, an average of around 250,000 unique TCR beta nucleotide sequences was sequenced per donor, of which approximately 18% were non-productive. Roughly 5 DR-DQ haplotypes were handled as single units for association and clustering, since linkage in the cohort was strong. The study used immunosequencing to profile the T cell repertoires of under 700 subjects and linked those repertoires to cytomegalovirus serostatus. Typing coverage varied by locus: about 629-640 donors for A, B, C, DRB1 and DQB1; around 560 for DQA1; about 590 for DPA1; fewer than 480 for DPB1.

In total, just over 650 healthy bone marrow donors made up the cohort. Cohort members were all nominally healthy when sampled, although unrecorded immune exposures were likely present. The donor was CMV seronegative and was included in the group of hundreds of seronegative cohort members. Every donor gave a peripheral blood sample, and the peripheral blood mononuclear cells from that sample were used for TCR beta sequencing. The Qiagen DNeasy Blood Extraction Kit was used to extract genomic DNA from the blood cell samples. Broad study findings and their caveats: A total of 150 to 200 TCR beta chains were listed by the study as associated with cytomegalovirus. In an earlier analysis of more than 500 of the donors, most TCR beta V segments appeared in productive rearrangements about 87% or about 30% of the time, broadly matching IMGT annotations. According to a later genetic analysis, donors in an Asian-associated ancestry cluster had fewer N-insertions in productive TCRs than the roughly 700-donor mean. Sequencing depth was assumed to be roughly uniform across donors in the presence/absence analyses, though that assumption may not hold. The 87-base-pair reads could not distinguish some IMGT-functional V segments, including TRBV6-2 and TRBV6-3, so those segments were excluded. For the cohort, immune exposure information was limited to CMV serostatus. When HLA alleles, especially DR and DQ, strongly co-occurred, TCR associations were difficult to assign to individual alleles. In a later analysis, TCR association rates were found to vary across HLA loci, with the most associated TCRs seen for DRB1 alleles and the fewest for HLA-C alleles. A cluster of highly shared sequence variants was judged likely to represent a technical artifact of the sequencing pipeline. The earlier analysis of approximately 590 of the donors excluded about 16 rarely observed V segments, including chromosome 9 orphons, because counts were too low. A later analysis found that most CMV-associated TCR beta chains appeared HLA-restricted, with HLA associations seemingly driven largely by CMV exposure. In a later analysis, several top co-occurrence clusters were reported to appear linked to parvovirus B19, influenza, CMV and Epstein-Barr virus. Linkage disequilibrium might explain the correlated functional status among segregating V segments, but an unknown experimental factor could not be excluded. While some public TCRs were present in many individuals, most TCR sequences turned up only very rarely across donors. In a later genetic analysis, a missense DCLRE1C variant was associated with V-gene and J-gene trimming of TCR beta chains, and the association was replicated in an independent cohort. In this cohort, only TCR beta chains were sequenced, and detectable features were limited by the absence of alpha or paired-chain data. In vitro tests confirmed that a few of the cytomegalovirus-associated TCR beta chains recognize cytomegalovirus antigens. In a later analysis, HLA-associated TCR beta chains showed more clonal expansion and lower generation probabilities than non-associated chains that were equally common. Specific HLA alleles were associated with roughly 17,000 TCR beta sequences at a false discovery rate of 0.05 in a later analysis. A further reported finding was that TCR beta sequences accurately predicted the HLA-A and HLA-B alleles for most subjects in the first cohort. The classifier was reported to diagnose cytomegalovirus status with high specificity and sensitivity in both the original cohort and the validation cohort. HLA typing was unavailable for some donors at each locus, so association tests used only the typed subset. The authors suggested that the approach could potentially be generalized to other disease states and immunological phenotypes.

CDR3 length: 13 amino acids, cysteine to phenylalanine. Only the CDR3 DNA stays, 39 bases, in frame from base 1. V and J lose 5 bases and 4 bases, and a span of 14 bases separates them. The germline V gene sets CDR1 to SQVTM and CDR2 to ANQGSEA. About this clone itself: Its antigen specificity is not known. Nothing much larger sits one base from this clone, and base qualities are not available.

The library was obtained by the immunoSEQ multiplex PCR assay. A mixture of 60 forward primers for TCR Vbeta segments and 13 reverse primers for TCR Jbeta segments was used in the multiplex PCR. The CDR3 region of rearranged TCR beta genes was amplified from genomic DNA by a multiplex PCR assay. The Illumina HiSeq System was used to sequence the amplified TCR beta libraries as 87-base-pair reads. As for the authors' bioinformatics: Across the 666 repertoires, a later analysis counted tens of millions of unique TCR beta chains, 8.5 million to 12 million of which were shared by at least two donors. Raw reads were error-corrected and collapsed into unique sequences by a nearest-neighbor algorithm in which closely related sequences were merged to remove PCR and sequencing errors. V, D and J gene segments were assigned by aligning CDR3 sequences to IMGT reference sequences. For a sequence to be retained, a match of at least six nucleotides to both a V gene segment and a J gene segment was required. Rearrangements were called productive when the CDR3 lacked stop codons and stayed in frame with V and J; all others were non-productive. CDR3 was defined by IMGT convention, running from the second conserved V-encoded cysteine to the conserved J-encoded phenylalanine. Sequences without an unambiguous match to a single V gene segment were excluded from the earlier analysis of approximately 560 of the donors. An earlier analysis of approximately 590 of the donors classified V segments as functional when productive rearrangements were above 56.7% and as segregating when the standard deviation between donors was above 5%. A statistical classification framework was built for diagnosing cytomegalovirus status from the catalog of TCR beta chain sequences. In a later analysis, V and J genes were assigned by comparing TCR nucleotide sequences against IMGT/GENE-DB human TR gene sequences. In a later analysis, CDR3 sequences and most-parsimonious VDJ recombination scenarios were assigned using the TCRdist pipeline. In a later analysis, every TCR beta chain was defined by the combination of its CDR3 amino acid sequence and its V-gene family, and reads without a unique V-gene family were dropped. To address suspected cross-contamination and a sequencing artifact, a later analysis removed 592 highly shared, low-generation-probability nucleotide sequences. A later analysis calculated a clonal expansion index for each public chain from normalized within-repertoire ranks of inferred template counts. Generation probabilities in a later analysis came from a VDJ recombination model fitted to out-of-frame rearrangements, and those results were checked against IGoR. In a later analysis, TCR-TCR, TCR-HLA and TCR-CMV co-occurrence was scored with hypergeometric tests, and a repertoire-size bias correction was applied to TCR pairs. In a later analysis, false discovery rates were estimated by permuting HLA or CMV assignments 20 times. In a later analysis, co-occurring TCRs were grouped using DBSCAN, with TCRdist sequence similarity added in when clustering inside HLA-allele-positive subsets. Repertoires with fewer than 30,000 or more than 120,000 public chains, plus five repertoires with anomalous nucleotide sharing, were excluded from co-occurrence clustering. TCRdb retrieved this table from immuneACCESS and kept in-frame rearrangements only. Not all clones are present; in checked studies, unresolved V genes account for under half, and no reason is known for the remainder. That table furnishes V, J and clone size, whereas the DNA furnished D and trimming. Recorded for this sample are fewer than 200,000 clones; approximately 86% of them occurred a single time. In total, the top ten clones hold roughly 0.98% of the sample.

Sequences were obtained from PBMCs. The receptor comes from a boy aged 2 to 10 in good health and CMV-seronegative. This receptor chain uses TRBV29-1 and TRBJ1-1, with the D gene not clear enough to name. The nucleotide sequence is given as TGCAGCGTTTTGACCCGGGGTGGCACTGAAGCTTTCTTT. This yields the protein CSVLTRGGTEAFF.